This T cell receptor (beta chain) is drawn from a study of identical twins. The study's findings and limits: With abundant cord blood beta clonotypes, insertions were fewer; memory repertoires showed no such pattern. For zero-insertion analyses, partial confounding could come from invariant MAIT and iNKT cells.

This clonotype was seen a handful of times. Its antigen is currently unknown. The ends lost 6 bases at V and 6 bases at J; junction bases unmatched: 11. Germline loops: CDR1 ENHRY, CDR2 SYGVKD. CDR3 size: 16 residues. TCRdb called the 5' RACE reads again in MiXCR, with one record for every CDR3 protein. Among under 350,000 distinct CDR3 sequences listed, roughly 10% were seen once. The sample was also linked to a second study, of yellow fever vaccine responses in identical twins.

The sequencing input was CD8+ T cells sorted from blood. The receptor's source is a woman under 30 in good health. The rearrangement links TRBV10-3 to TRBJ2-3; TRBD1 agrees at 11 bases. Here the CDR3 DNA reads TGTGCCATCAGCATTCTCGGACAGGGGGCAAGTGATACGCAGTATTTT. It translates to CAISILGQGASDTQYF.